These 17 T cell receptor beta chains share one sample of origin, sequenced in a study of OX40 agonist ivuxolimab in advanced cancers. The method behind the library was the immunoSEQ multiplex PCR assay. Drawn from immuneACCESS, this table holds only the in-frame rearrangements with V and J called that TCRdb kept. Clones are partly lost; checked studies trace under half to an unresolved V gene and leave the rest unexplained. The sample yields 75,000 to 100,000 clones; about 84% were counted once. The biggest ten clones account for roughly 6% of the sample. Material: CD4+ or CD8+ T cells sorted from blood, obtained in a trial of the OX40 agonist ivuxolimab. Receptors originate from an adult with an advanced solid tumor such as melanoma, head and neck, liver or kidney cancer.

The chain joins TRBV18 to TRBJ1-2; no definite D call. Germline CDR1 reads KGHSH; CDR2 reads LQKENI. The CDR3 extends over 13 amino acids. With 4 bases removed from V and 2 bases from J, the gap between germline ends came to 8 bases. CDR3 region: CASSRPGNYGYTF. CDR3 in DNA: TGTGCCAGCTCACGCCCGGGGAACTATGGCTACACCTTC. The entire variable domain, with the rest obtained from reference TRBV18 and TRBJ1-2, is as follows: NAGVMQNPRHLVRRRGQEARLRCSPMKGHSHVYWYRQLPEEGLKFMVYLQKENIIDESGMPKERFSAEFPKEGPSILRIQQVVRGDSAAYFCASSRPGNYGYTFGSGTRLTVV.

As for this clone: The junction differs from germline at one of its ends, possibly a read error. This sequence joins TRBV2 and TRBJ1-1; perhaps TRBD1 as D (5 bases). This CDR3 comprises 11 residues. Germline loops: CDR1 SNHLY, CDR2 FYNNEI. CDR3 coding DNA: TGTGCCAGCAGGGTCGGGACCTCGCTACGCTTT. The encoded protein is CASRVGTSLRF.

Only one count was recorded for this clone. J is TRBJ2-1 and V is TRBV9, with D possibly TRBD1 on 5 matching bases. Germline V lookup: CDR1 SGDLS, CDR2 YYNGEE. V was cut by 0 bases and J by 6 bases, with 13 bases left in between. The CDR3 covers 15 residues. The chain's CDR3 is CASSVGPDSLNEQFF. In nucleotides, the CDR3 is TGTGCCAGCAGCGTAGGCCCAGACAGCCTCAATGAGCAGTTCTTC.

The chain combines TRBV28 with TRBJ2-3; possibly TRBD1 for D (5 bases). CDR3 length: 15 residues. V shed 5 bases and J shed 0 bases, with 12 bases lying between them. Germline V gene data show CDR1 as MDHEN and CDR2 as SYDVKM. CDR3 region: CASSQQVSSTDTQYF. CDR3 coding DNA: TGTGCCAGCAGTCAACAGGTCTCTAGCACAGATACGCAGTATTTT.

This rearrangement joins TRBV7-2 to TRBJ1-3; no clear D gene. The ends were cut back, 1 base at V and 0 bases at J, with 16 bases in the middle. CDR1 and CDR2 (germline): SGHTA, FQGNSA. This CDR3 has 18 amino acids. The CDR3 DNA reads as TGTGCCAGCAGCTTAGATAGTCGCAGTCTGAGCTCTGGAAACACCATATATTTT. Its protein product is CASSLDSRSLSSGNTIYF.

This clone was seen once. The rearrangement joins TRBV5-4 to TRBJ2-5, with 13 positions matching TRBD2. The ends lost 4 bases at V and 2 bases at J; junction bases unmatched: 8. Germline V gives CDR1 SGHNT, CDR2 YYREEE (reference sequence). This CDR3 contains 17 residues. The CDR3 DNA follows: TGTGCCAGCAGCCAAAGGACTAGCGGGAGCATTCAAGAGACCCAGTACTTC. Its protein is CASSQRTSGSIQETQYF.

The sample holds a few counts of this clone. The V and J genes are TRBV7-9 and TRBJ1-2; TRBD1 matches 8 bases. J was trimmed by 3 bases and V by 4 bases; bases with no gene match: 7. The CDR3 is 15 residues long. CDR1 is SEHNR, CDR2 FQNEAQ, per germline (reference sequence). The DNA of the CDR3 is TGTGCCAGCAGCTCCCTGGACAGGGCCCACTATGGCTACACCTTC. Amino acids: CASSSLDRAHYGYTF. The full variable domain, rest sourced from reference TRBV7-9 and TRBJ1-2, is DTGVSQNPRHKITKRGQNVTFRCDPISEHNRLYWYRQTLGQGPEFLTYFQNEAQLEKSRLLSDRFSAERPKGSFSTLEIQRTEQGDSAMYLCASSSLDRAHYGYTFGSGTRLTVV.

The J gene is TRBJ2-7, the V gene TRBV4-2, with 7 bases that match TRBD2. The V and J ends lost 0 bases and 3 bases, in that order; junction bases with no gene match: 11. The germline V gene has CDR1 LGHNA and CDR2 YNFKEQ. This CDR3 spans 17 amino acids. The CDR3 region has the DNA TGTGCCAGCAGCCAAGATACGGCGGGAGCGGGGATCTACGAGCAGTACTTC. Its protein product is CASSQDTAGAGIYEQYF.

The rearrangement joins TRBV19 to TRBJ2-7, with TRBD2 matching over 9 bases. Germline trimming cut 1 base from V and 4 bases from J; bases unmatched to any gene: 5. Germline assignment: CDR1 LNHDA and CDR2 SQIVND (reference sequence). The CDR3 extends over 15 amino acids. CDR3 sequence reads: CASSIALAGKYEQYF. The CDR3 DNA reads TGTGCCAGTAGTATAGCCCTAGCGGGGAAGTACGAGCAGTACTTC. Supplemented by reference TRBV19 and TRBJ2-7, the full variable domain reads DGGITQSPKYLFRKEGQNVTLSCEQNLNHDAMYWYRQDPGQGLRLIYYSQIVNDFQKGDIAEGYSVSREKKESFPLTVTSAQKNPTAFYLCASSIALAGKYEQYFGPGTRLTVT.

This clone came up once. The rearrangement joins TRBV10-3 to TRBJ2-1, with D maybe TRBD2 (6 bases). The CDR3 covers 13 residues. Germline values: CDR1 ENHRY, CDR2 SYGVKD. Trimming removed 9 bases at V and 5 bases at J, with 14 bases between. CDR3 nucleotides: TGTGCCATTAAAACTAGCAGAGACAATGAGCAGTTCTTC. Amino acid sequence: CAIKTSRDNEQFF.

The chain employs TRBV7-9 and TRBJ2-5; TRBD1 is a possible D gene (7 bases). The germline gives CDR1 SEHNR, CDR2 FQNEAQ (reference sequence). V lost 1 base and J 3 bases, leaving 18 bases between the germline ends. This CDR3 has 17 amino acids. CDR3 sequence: CASSLGTRGAKKETQYF. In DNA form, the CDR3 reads TGTGCCAGCAGCTTAGGTACCAGGGGGGCTAAGAAAGAGACCCAGTACTTC.

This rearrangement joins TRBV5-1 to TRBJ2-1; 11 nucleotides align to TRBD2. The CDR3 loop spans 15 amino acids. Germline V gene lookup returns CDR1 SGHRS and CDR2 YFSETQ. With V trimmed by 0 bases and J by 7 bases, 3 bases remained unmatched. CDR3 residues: CASSLEASGGNEQFF. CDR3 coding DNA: TGCGCCAGCAGCTTGGAAGCTAGCGGGGGGAATGAGCAGTTCTTC.

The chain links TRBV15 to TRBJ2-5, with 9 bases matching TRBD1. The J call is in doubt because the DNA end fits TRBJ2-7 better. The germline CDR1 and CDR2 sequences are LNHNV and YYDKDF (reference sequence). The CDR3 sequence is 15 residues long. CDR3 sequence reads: CATSRAGQGTYEQYF. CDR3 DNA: TGTGCCACCAGCAGGGCCGGACAGGGGACATACGAGCAGTACTTC.

The CDR3 DNA is TGTGCCAGCAGCTTAGATCGAACAGGGGTCCACGAGCAGTACTTC. Its translation: CASSLDRTGVHEQYF. This rearrangement joins TRBV11-2 to TRBJ2-7; 7 positions agree with TRBD1. The CDR3 is made up of 15 amino acids. CDR1 and CDR2 (germline): SGHAT, FQNNGV. The V gene end was trimmed by 0 bases and the J gene end by 5 bases; junction bases not matched to a gene: 7.

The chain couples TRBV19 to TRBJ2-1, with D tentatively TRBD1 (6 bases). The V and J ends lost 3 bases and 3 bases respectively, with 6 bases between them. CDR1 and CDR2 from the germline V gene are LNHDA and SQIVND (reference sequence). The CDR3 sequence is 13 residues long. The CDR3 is CASSMGHYNEQFF. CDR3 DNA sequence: TGTGCCAGTAGTATGGGACACTACAATGAGCAGTTCTTC.

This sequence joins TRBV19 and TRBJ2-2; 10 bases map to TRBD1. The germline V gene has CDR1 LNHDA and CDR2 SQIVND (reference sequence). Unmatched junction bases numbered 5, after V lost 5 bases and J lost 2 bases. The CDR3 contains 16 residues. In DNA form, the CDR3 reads TGTGCCAGTAGTGCGAGGACAGGGGGTAACACCGGGGAGCTGTTTTTT. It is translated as CASSARTGGNTGELFF.

The CDR3 protein is CASSMTGGVQPQHF. The CDR3 nucleotides read TGTGCCAGCAGCATGACAGGGGGCGTTCAGCCCCAGCATTTT. The chain carries TRBV11-2 and TRBJ1-5; 10 bases are a match to TRBD1. The CDR3 runs 14 residues. Germline CDR1 reads SGHAT; CDR2 reads FQNNGV. V was pared by 5 bases and J by 6 bases, with 4 bases of the junction left unmatched. Using reference TRBV11-2 and TRBJ1-5 for the parts outside the CDR3, the full variable domain is EAGVAQSPRYKIIEKRQSVAFWCNPISGHATLYWYQQILGQGPKLLIQFQNNGVVDDSQLPKDRFSAERLKGVDSTLKIQPAKLEDSAVYLCASSMTGGVQPQHFGDGTRLSIL.